This T cell receptor beta chain was sequenced for a study of cytomegalovirus exposure and HLA in healthy donors. CDR1 is MNHEY and CDR2 is SMNVEV in the germline V gene (reference sequence). V lost 9 bases, J lost 8 bases, and 8 bases stayed unmatched. This CDR3 spans 14 amino acids. Primers included in the PCR were 60 Vbeta and 13 Jbeta primers. Produced via immunoSEQ multiplex PCR; TCRdb's table is partial and in-frame only. This sample has 150,000 or so clones, with approximately 80% found just once. Sequenced material: PBMCs. V usage is TRBV27 and J usage is TRBJ2-3, with 13 bases matching TRBD2. The origin of this receptor is a woman aged 18-29 years in good health and CMV-seropositive. The CDR3 region is CASTTSGGAVTQYF. CDR3 nucleotide sequence: TGTGCCAGTACAACTAGCGGGGGGGCCGTTACGCAGTATTTT.